A single sample gave rise to the 14 T cell receptor beta chains below, sequenced in a study of blood T cell repertoires in COVID-19 (dated by TCRdb to the early 2020s). The method was the immunoSEQ multiplex PCR assay. TCRdb took over this immuneACCESS table, retaining in-frame rearrangements with V and J assigned. Such tables are incomplete; in checked studies, under half of the missing clones stem from an unresolved V gene, and the remainder is unexplained. The sample table lists approximately 220,000 clones, 75% to 85% of them with a count of one. The ten largest clones add up to around 7.4% of the sample. Sequencing input: PBMCs or T cells enriched from blood (not recorded which). These TCRs come from a woman between 40 and 50 years old with acute COVID-19.

The chain carries TRBV7-9 and TRBJ1-5; tentatively, D is TRBD1 (6 bases). Trimming removed 5 bases from V and 6 bases from J, with 17 bases in between. This CDR3 contains 15 residues. CDR1 SEHNR and CDR2 FQNEAQ come from the germline V gene (reference sequence). The CDR3 DNA follows: TGTGCCAGCAGCCCCAGTTTGGGGGCGTCTCAGCCCCAGCATTTT. Residues: CASSPSLGASQPQHF. The complete variable domain, with remaining parts taken from reference TRBV7-9 and TRBJ1-5, reads DTGVSQNPRHKITKRGQNVTFRCDPISEHNRLYWYRQTLGQGPEFLTYFQNEAQLEKSRLLSDRFSAERPKGSFSTLEIQRTEQGDSAMYLCASSPSLGASQPQHFGDGTRLSIL.

The chain carries TRBV28 and TRBJ2-7, with a weak D call TRBD2 (5 bases). CDR1 is MDHEN, CDR2 SYDVKM, per germline. Between the trimmed V and J ends, which lost 5 bases and 4 bases, there was a span of 15 bases. The CDR3 is made up of 14 amino acids. The CDR3 here is CASSPSKDWYEQYF. CDR3 DNA: TGTGCCAGCAGTCCCTCCAAGGACTGGTACGAGCAGTACTTC.

CDR3 region: CASSPKTRYGTGGYEQFF. DNA of the CDR3: TGTGCCAGCTCACCAAAAACGAGGTACGGGACAGGGGGCTATGAGCAGTTCTTC. The chain is built from TRBV18 and TRBJ2-1, with TRBD1 matching 12 bases. Germline values: CDR1 KGHSH, CDR2 LQKENI. The J segment lost 8 bases and the V segment lost 2 bases, leaving 13 bases of the junction unmatched. This CDR3 region has 18 residues.

This clone has only a few counts. The chain uses TRBV6-6 and TRBJ2-1; 7 bases align to TRBD2. The V and J ends lost 5 bases and 0 bases, in that order; junction bases with no gene match: 13. Germline CDR1 is MNHNY and CDR2 is SVGAGI (reference sequence). This CDR3 has 18 residues. The CDR3 DNA reads as TGTGCCAGCAGTCTAGGTGGGCTAGCGGATCTCTCCTACAATGAGCAGTTCTTC. This translates into CASSLGGLADLSYNEQFF.

The CDR3 sequence is CASSSRGGYGYTF. The CDR3, as DNA: TGTGCCAGCAGCTCCCGGGGGGGCTATGGCTACACCTTC. This rearrangement joins TRBV7-3 to TRBJ1-2, with a possible D match to TRBD1 (5 bases). Trimming took 4 bases from V and 4 from J, leaving 10 bases between them. This CDR3 is 13 amino acids long. The germline gives CDR1 SGHTA, CDR2 FQGTGA. Full variable domain (rest looked up from reference TRBV7-3 and TRBJ1-2): GAGVSQTPSNKVTEKGKYVELRCDPISGHTALYWYRQSLGQGPEFLIYFQGTGAADDSGLPNDRFFAVRPEGSVSTLKIQRTERGDSAVYLCASSSRGGYGYTFGSGTRLTVV.

The chain joins TRBV2 to TRBJ1-4; D is unclear. Between the trimmed V and J ends, which lost 8 bases and 7 bases, there was a span of 17 bases. The length of the CDR3 is 14 residues. Germline values: CDR1 SNHLY, CDR2 FYNNEI. CDR3 residues: CASGRDGGGEKLFF. CDR3 bases: TGTGCCAGCGGTAGGGATGGAGGTGGTGAAAAACTGTTTTTT.

CDR3 nucleotides: TGTGCCATCAGTGAGACCGGGGATACGCAGTATTTT. Protein sequence: CAISETGDTQYF. The V and J genes are TRBV10-3 and TRBJ2-3; the D is unclear. Germline lookup yields CDR1 ENHRY and CDR2 SYGVKD. The V end was cut by 2 bases, the J end by 6 bases, with 6 bases between. The CDR3 extends over 12 amino acids.

The chain couples TRBV4-1 to TRBJ2-5, with a possible D match to TRBD1 (6 bases). The V end lost 5 bases, the J end lost 4 bases, and 14 bases lay between the germline ends. The CDR3 has 14 amino acids. Germline V lookup: CDR1 MGHRA, CDR2 YSYEKL. This CDR3 reads CASSTQGPRETQYF. The CDR3 DNA follows: TGCGCCAGCAGCACGCAGGGGCCGAGAGAGACCCAGTACTTC.

The V call is TRBV19, the J call TRBJ2-7, with 7 bases matching TRBD2. CDR1 LNHDA and CDR2 SQIVND come from the germline V gene (reference sequence). The junction had 4 bases not matched to a gene; V was cut back by 1 base and J by 4 bases. CDR3 size: 14 residues. CDR3: CASSIAGRKYEQYF. CDR3 bases: TGTGCCAGTAGTATAGCCGGGAGGAAATACGAGCAGTACTTC. Combining the CDR3 with reference TRBV19 and TRBJ2-7 gives the whole variable domain DGGITQSPKYLFRKEGQNVTLSCEQNLNHDAMYWYRQDPGQGLRLIYYSQIVNDFQKGDIAEGYSVSREKKESFPLTVTSAQKNPTAFYLCASSIAGRKYEQYFGPGTRLTVT.

The chain carries TRBV7-2 and TRBJ2-3; TRBD2 might be the D (5 bases). CDR1 is SGHTA and CDR2 is FQGNSA in the germline V gene. The CDR3 consists of 17 residues. The V end was cut by 1 base, the J end by 3 bases, with 17 bases between. In nucleotides, the CDR3 is TGTGCCAGCAGCTTAGATCGCGGGCAGCTAAATACAGATACGCAGTATTTT. This sequence encodes CASSLDRGQLNTDTQYF.

The rearrangement joins TRBV18 to TRBJ2-7, with 7 bases that match TRBD1. Losses at the gene ends were 6 bases for V and 8 bases for J; bases not matched to a gene: 13. The germline V gene encodes CDR1 KGHSH and CDR2 LQKENI. The CDR3 loop spans 14 amino acids. In DNA form, the CDR3 reads TGTGCCAGCTCTCGGGGACAGCTGTCTACGAAGCAGTACTTC. This codes for CASSRGQLSTKQYF.

The chain uses TRBV27 and TRBJ2-7; 11 nucleotides agree with TRBD1. The CDR3 has 16 residues. Losses at the gene ends were 1 base for V and 2 bases for J; bases not matched to a gene: 4. CDR1 and CDR2 from the germline V gene are MNHEY and SMNVEV (reference sequence). The CDR3 region has the DNA TGTGCCAGCAGTTTATGGCGGACAGGGGGCGCCTACGAGCAGTACTTC. This gives the protein CASSLWRTGGAYEQYF.

This clone was recorded once. The chain has TRBV12-3 or TRBV12-4 and TRBJ2-5; the match to TRBD2 covers 11 bases. The CDR3 covers 13 residues. Trimming took 6 bases from V and 5 from J; bases not matched to a gene: 2. CDR3 sequence reads: CASRLAGVETQYF. Written as DNA, the CDR3 is TGTGCCAGCAGACTAGCGGGAGTGGAGACCCAGTACTTC.

V usage is TRBV3-1 (or the pseudogene TRBV3-2) and J usage is TRBJ1-4, with TRBD1 identical over 8 bases. The V segment lost 4 bases and the J segment 7 bases; nucleotides outside the gene matches: 14. CDR1 is LGHDT and CDR2 is YNNKEL in the germline V gene (reference sequence). The CDR3 covers 17 residues. The CDR3 DNA reads TGTGCCAGCAGCCGGCCCGGACAGGGAAAAAAGGTTGAAAAACTGTTTTTT. Its protein is CASSRPGQGKKVEKLFF.